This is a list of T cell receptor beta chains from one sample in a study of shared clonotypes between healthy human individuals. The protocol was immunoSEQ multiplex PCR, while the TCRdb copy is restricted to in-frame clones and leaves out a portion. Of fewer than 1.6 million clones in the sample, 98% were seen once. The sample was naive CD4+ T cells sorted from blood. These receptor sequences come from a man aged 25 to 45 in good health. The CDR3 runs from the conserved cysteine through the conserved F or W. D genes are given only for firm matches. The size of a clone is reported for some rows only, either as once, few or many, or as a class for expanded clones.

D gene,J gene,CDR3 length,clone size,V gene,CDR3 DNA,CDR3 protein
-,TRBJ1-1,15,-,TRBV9,TGTGCCAGCAGCACCCAGGCCCAGGGAAACACTGAAGCTTTCTTT,CASSTQAQGNTEAFF
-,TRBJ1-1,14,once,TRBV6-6,TGTGCCAGCAGTTACAGGCCCGGACAGATTGAAGCTTTCTTT,CASSYRPGQIEAFF
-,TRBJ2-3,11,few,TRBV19,TGTGCCAGTAGTATCCGAGATACGCAGTATTTT,CASSIRDTQYF
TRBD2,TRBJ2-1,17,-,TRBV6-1,TGTGCCAGCAGTGAAGGACTAGCGGGAGGGGTAGGGGATGAGCAGTTCTTC,CASSEGLAGGVGDEQFF
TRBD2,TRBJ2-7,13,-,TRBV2,TGTGCCAGCAGACTAGCGGGAGCAGGCGAGCAGTACTTC,CASRLAGAGEQYF
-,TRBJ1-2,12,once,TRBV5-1,TGCGCCAGCAGCCCCGGGAGCTATGGCTACACCTTC,CASSPGSYGYTF
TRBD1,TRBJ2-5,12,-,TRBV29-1,TGCAGCGTTTCACAGGGGCTTAAGACCCAGTACTTC,CSVSQGLKTQYF
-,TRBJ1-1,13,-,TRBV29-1,TGCAGCGTTGAACTCCCGCTGCTAGGTGATGCTTTCTTT,CSVELPLLGDAFF
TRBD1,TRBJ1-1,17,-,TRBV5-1,TGCGCCAGCAGCTTGGCCCTTTCGACAGGGTTGAACACTGAAGCTTTCTTT,CASSLALSTGLNTEAFF
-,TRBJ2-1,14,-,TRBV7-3,TGTGCCAGCAGCTTATCAAGCTCCTACAATGAGCAGTTCTTC,CASSLSSSYNEQFF
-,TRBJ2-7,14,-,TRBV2,TGTGCCAGCCACGAGGGGAGCAAACCCTACGAGCAGTACTTC,CASHEGSKPYEQYF
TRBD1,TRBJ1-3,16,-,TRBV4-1,TGCGCCAGCAGCCATCCCGACAGGGCCTCTGGAAACACCATATATTTT,CASSHPDRASGNTIYF
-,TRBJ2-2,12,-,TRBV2,TGTGCCAGCACTTCGAACACCGGGGAGCTGTTTTTT,CASTSNTGELFF
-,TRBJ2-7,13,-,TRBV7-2,TGTGCCAGCAGCCCGAGGAACTCCTACGAGCAGTACTTC,CASSPRNSYEQYF
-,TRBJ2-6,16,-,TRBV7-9,TGTGCCAGCAGCACCCAACAGAGCTCTGGGGCCAACGTCCTGACTTTC,CASSTQQSSGANVLTF
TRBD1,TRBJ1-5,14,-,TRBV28,TGTGCCAGCAGTCTCGACAGGGGAATGGAGCCCCAGCATTTT,CASSLDRGMEPQHF
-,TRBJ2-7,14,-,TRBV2,TGTGCCAGCAGCGTGGGTAGGGGGTCCTACGAGCAGTACTTC,CASSVGRGSYEQYF
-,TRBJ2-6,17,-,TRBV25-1,TGTGCCAGCAGTTCACCGGGACCCAGGGCTGGGGCCAACGTCCTGACTTTC,CASSSPGPRAGANVLTF
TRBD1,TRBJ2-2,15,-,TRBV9,TGTGCCAGCAGCGTTCAGGGGGCTGAAACCGGGGAGCTGTTTTTT,CASSVQGAETGELFF
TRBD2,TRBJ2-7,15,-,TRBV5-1,TGCGCCAGCAGCCCCGGGACTAGCGGGAGCCACGAGCAGTACTTC,CASSPGTSGSHEQYF
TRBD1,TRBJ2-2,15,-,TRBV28,TGTGCCAGCAGTTTGCAGACAGGGAATACCGGGGAGCTGTTTTTT,CASSLQTGNTGELFF
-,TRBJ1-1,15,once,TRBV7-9,TGTGCCAGCAGCTTCTTCCAGGGACGGAACACTGAAGCTTTCTTT,CASSFFQGRNTEAFF
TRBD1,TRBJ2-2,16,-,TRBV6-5,TGTGCCAGCAGTTATGACAGGGGTACTATCACCGGGGAGCTGTTTTTT,CASSYDRGTITGELFF
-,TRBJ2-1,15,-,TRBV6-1,TGTGCCAGCAGTGAAACATTCCTCGCCGGGACTGAGCAGTTCTTC,CASSETFLAGTEQFF
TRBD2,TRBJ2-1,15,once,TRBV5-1,TGCGCCACCGCAGAAGCGGGAGGGCCTGCCAATGAGCAGTTCTTC,CATAEAGGPANEQFF
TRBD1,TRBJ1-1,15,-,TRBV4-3,TGCGCCAGCAGCCAAGAGAGCAGGGGGGGCACTGAAGCTTTCTTT,CASSQESRGGTEAFF
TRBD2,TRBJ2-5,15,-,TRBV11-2,TGTGCCAGCAGCATAGCGGGAGGAATGGGTGAGACCCAGTACTTC,CASSIAGGMGETQYF
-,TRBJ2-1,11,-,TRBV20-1,TGCAGTGCTAGAGAGGACGGCGAGCAGTTCTTC,CSAREDGEQFF
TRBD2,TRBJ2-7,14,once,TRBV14,TGTGCCAGCAGCCAGGGACTAGCGTGGAACGAGCAGTACTTC,CASSQGLAWNEQYF
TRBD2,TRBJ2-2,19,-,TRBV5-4,TGTGCCAGCAGCTTGGGGACTAGCGGGAGGGCCGTTCGATCCGGGGAGCTGTTTTTT,CASSLGTSGRAVRSGELFF
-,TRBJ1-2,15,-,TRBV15,TGTGCCACCAGCGGAAGGACAGAAACGAGCTATGGCTACACCTTC,CATSGRTETSYGYTF
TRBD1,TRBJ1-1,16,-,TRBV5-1,TGCGCCAGCAGCTCGACAGGGTTTGGGTCGAGCACTGAAGCTTTCTTT,CASSSTGFGSSTEAFF
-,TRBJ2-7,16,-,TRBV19,TGTGCCAGTAGTATTCGGCACGCTAGGAGCTCCTACGAGCAGTACTTC,CASSIRHARSSYEQYF
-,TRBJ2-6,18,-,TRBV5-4,TGTGCCAGCAGCCAAGGTGGGGGGGGCGCCTCTGGGGCCAACGTCCTGACTTTC,CASSQGGGGASGANVLTF
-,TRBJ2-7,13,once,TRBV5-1,TGCGCCAGCAGCTTGGTACAGACCTACGAGCAGTACTTC,CASSLVQTYEQYF
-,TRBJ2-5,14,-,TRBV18,TGTGCCAGCTCACCAAATTCCCATAAAGAGACCCAGTACTTC,CASSPNSHKETQYF
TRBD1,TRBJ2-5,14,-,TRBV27,TGTGCCAGCGGCTGGGCCAGGGGGCCGGAGACCCAGTACTTC,CASGWARGPETQYF
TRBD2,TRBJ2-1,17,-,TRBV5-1,TGCGCCAGCAGCTTGGTTCCTAGCGGGAGCTCCTACAATGAGCAGTTCTTC,CASSLVPSGSSYNEQFF